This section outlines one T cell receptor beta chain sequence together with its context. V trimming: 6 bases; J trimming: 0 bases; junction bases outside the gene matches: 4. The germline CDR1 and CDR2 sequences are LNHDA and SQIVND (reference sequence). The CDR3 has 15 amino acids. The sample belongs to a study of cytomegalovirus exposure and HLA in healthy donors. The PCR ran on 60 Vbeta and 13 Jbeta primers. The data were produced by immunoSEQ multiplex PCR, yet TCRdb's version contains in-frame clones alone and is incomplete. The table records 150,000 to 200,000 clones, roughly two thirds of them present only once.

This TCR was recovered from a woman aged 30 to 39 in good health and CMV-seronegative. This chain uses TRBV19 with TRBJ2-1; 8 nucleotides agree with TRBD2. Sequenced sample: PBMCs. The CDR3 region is CASSGRDSSYNEQFF. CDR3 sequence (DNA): TGTGCCAGTAGCGGGAGGGATAGCTCCTACAATGAGCAGTTCTTC. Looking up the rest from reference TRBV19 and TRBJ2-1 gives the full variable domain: DGGITQSPKYLFRKEGQNVTLSCEQNLNHDAMYWYRQDPGQGLRLIYYSQIVNDFQKGDIAEGYSVSREKKESFPLTVTSAQKNPTAFYLCASSGRDSSYNEQFFGPGTRLTVL.